Each of the 30 T cell receptor beta chains below was sequenced from the same sample in a study of CD8 T cells in ankylosing spondylitis. TCRdb independently ran MiXCR on the 5' RACE reads; one entry per CDR3 protein. The sample has 25,000 to 35,000 distinct CDR3 sequences, about 31% seen once. The sequencing sample was made of synovial fluid, either unsorted or a sorted T cell fraction (not recorded which). The receptor set was obtained from a male donor with ankylosing spondylitis.

This chain joins TRBV10-2 and TRBJ2-7, with 7 bases identical to TRBD2. This CDR3 is 14 amino acids long. J lost 1 base, V lost 4 bases, and 4 bases had no gene match. CDR1 and CDR2 from the germline V gene are WSHSY and SAAADI. The CDR3 sequence is CASSGRESSYEQYV. CDR3 nucleotides: TGCGCCAGCAGTGGGCGGGAGAGTTCCTACGAGCAGTACGTC.

This clonotype was counted between two and nine times. V usage is TRBV7-6 and J usage is TRBJ2-3; 7 bases are a match to TRBD1. The CDR3 contains 13 residues. Per the germline V gene, CDR1 is SGHVS and CDR2 is FNYEAQ. Trimming removed 8 bases from V and 4 bases from J; junction bases left unmatched: 6. CDR3 DNA sequence: TGTGCCAGCGATCCCGGGACAGCAGATACGCAGTATTTT. Protein product: CASDPGTADTQYF.

This clonotype has a count of ten or more. The genes are TRBV27 and TRBJ1-4, with 7 bases identical to TRBD1. The CDR3 length is 14 residues. J lost 8 bases, V lost 6 bases, and 9 bases had no gene match. Per germline, CDR1 MNHEY and CDR2 SMNVEV (reference sequence). The CDR3 region is CASSRDSYKEKLFF. The CDR3 bases are TGTGCCAGCAGCCGGGACAGTTATAAAGAAAAACTGTTTTTT.

This clonotype has just a few counts. The CDR3 region has the DNA TGCGCCAGCAGCCAAGGGAGGGGTGGGGGGACTGAAGCTTTCTTT. Amino acids: CASSQGRGGGTEAFF. V is TRBV4-1 and J is TRBJ1-1; possibly TRBD1 for D (5 bases). The CDR3 is made up of 15 amino acids. In germline, CDR1 is MGHRA, CDR2 YSYEKL. The ends were cut back, 1 base at V and 5 bases at J, with 14 bases in the middle.

This sequence joins TRBV5-6 and TRBJ2-1; perhaps TRBD1 as D (6 bases). Germline V lookup: CDR1 SGHDT, CDR2 YYEEEE. Trimming cost V 3 bases and J 1 base, with 14 bases left between them. This CDR3 contains 16 residues. For the CDR3, the DNA is TGTGCCAGCAGCTCTCTCCCAGGGGAGTCCTACAATGAGCAGTTCTTC. The encoded protein is CASSSLPGESYNEQFF.

V and J are TRBV6-1 and TRBJ2-2, with 14 bases fitting TRBD2. Germline assignment: CDR1 MNHNS and CDR2 SASEGT. With 1 base clipped from V and 6 bases from J, the junction kept 1 base outside the gene matches. This CDR3 is built from 16 residues. The CDR3 coding sequence is TGTGCCAGCAGTGAAGAGGGACTAGCGGGAGCCGGGGAGCTGTTTTTT. This codes for CASSEEGLAGAGELFF.

On this clonotype itself: This may be a read error: a much more frequent sequence differs by one nucleotide. The J gene is TRBJ1-2, the V gene TRBV5-6; TRBD1 matches at 7 bases. The CDR3 contains 13 residues. From germline, CDR1 is SGHDT and CDR2 YYEEEE. J lost 4 bases, V lost 4 bases, and 4 bases had no gene match. As DNA, the CDR3 is TGTGCCAGCAGCCCGGGACAGCTCTATGGCTACACCTTC. Amino acid sequence: CASSPGQLYGYTF.

In its sample, this clonotype was seen a few times. V and J are TRBV12-3 or TRBV12-4 and TRBJ1-6; D is uncertain. Trimming pared 5 bases from V and 5 bases from J, leaving 7 bases between. The CDR3 consists of 13 residues. The CDR3 reads CASSEGHNSPLHF. CDR3 bases: TGTGCCAGCAGTGAGGGCCATAATTCACCCCTCCACTTT.

This chain connects TRBV11-2 to TRBJ1-1; TRBD1 matches at 9 bases. V gave up 4 bases and J gave up 3 bases; unmatched junction bases: 9. This CDR3 has 16 residues. Germline lookup yields CDR1 SGHAT and CDR2 FQNNGV. CDR3 in amino acids: CASSSGHRGPDTEAFF. CDR3 coding DNA: TGTGCCAGCAGCTCGGGGCACAGGGGGCCCGACACTGAAGCTTTCTTT.

The chain recombines TRBV4-1 with TRBJ1-5; D is uncertain. Trimming shortened V by 4 bases and J by 0 bases, and 10 bases separated the two germline ends. The CDR3 has 15 residues. Germline CDR1 MGHRA, CDR2 YSYEKL. The CDR3 sequence: CASSPAAYSNQPQHF. The CDR3, as DNA: TGCGCCAGCAGCCCAGCAGCATATAGCAATCAGCCCCAGCATTTT.

This clonotype was counted a few times. The chain carries TRBV11-2 and TRBJ2-7, with D perhaps matching TRBD1 or TRBD2 (6 bases each). Germline CDR1 SGHAT, CDR2 FQNNGV. The CDR3 loop spans 15 amino acids. With 0 bases removed from V and 7 bases from J, the gap between germline ends came to 16 bases. CDR3 loop: CASSLDLYGGREQYF. The CDR3 region has the DNA TGTGCCAGCAGCTTAGATCTATACGGGGGCAGAGAGCAGTACTTC.

This clonotype was seen many times. The chain uses TRBV20-1 and TRBJ2-7, with TRBD1 matching over 9 bases. With 1 base clipped from V and 7 bases from J, the junction kept 5 bases outside the gene matches. The CDR3 is 13 amino acids. The germline V gene encodes CDR1 DFQATT and CDR2 SNEGSKA (reference sequence). The CDR3 is CSARVGTGWEQYF. As DNA, the CDR3 is TGCAGTGCTAGAGTCGGGACAGGGTGGGAGCAGTACTTC.

This clonotype was picked up a small number of times. The rearrangement joins TRBV14 to TRBJ2-7; tentatively, D is TRBD1 (5 bases). Trimming shortened V by 4 bases and J by 1 base, and 8 bases separated the two germline ends. The germline CDR1 and CDR2 sequences are SGHDN and FVKESK. The CDR3 has 13 amino acids. For the CDR3, the DNA is TGTGCCAGCAGCCCCCGACAGTCCTACGAGCAGTACTTC. This encodes CASSPRQSYEQYF. The variable domain in full, with the rest retrieved from reference TRBV14 and TRBJ2-7, is EAGVTQFPSHSVIEKGQTVTLRCDPISGHDNLYWYRRVMGKEIKFLLHFVKESKQDESGMPNNRFLAERTGGTYSTLKVQPAELEDSGVYFCASSPRQSYEQYFGPGTRLTVT.

The chain recombines TRBV6-1 with TRBJ2-3; tentatively, D is TRBD2 (7 bases). V lost 3 bases and J lost 0, with 13 bases in between. From germline, CDR1 is MNHNS and CDR2 SASEGT. There are 16 residues in the CDR3. Here the CDR3 DNA reads TGTGCCAGCAGTGATCTGGCGGGGGCTAGCACAGATACGCAGTATTTT. Its translation is CASSDLAGASTDTQYF.

This clonotype has at least ten counts. The rearrangement joins TRBV20-1 to TRBJ2-7; possibly TRBD2 for D (5 bases). Trimming stripped 0 bases from V and 3 bases from J, with 15 bases between. Looked up from germline, CDR1 is DFQATT and CDR2 is SNEGSKA (reference sequence). This CDR3 spans 15 amino acids. This CDR3 reads CSARDSARADYEQYV. The CDR3 nucleotides are TGCAGTGCTAGAGACTCCGCGAGGGCAGACTACGAGCAGTACGTC.

The table lists this clonotype with many counts. J is TRBJ2-5 and V is TRBV25-1; no definite D call. Germline V gene lookup returns CDR1 MGHDK and CDR2 SYGVNS. CDR3 size: 14 residues. Trimming pared 6 bases from V and 4 bases from J, leaving 15 bases between. The CDR3 DNA is TGTGCCAGCAGCGGAATCGGTGGGATAGAGACCCAGTACTTC. Its protein product is CASSGIGGIETQYF.

This clonotype appeared a few times. J is TRBJ1-1 and V is TRBV29-1; D perhaps matches TRBD1 (5 bases). V was cut by 8 bases and J by 5 bases, with 18 bases left in between. The CDR3 runs 13 residues. Germline V gives CDR1 SQVTM, CDR2 ANQGSEA. CDR3 residues: CSPIPRGVTEAFF. The CDR3 nucleotides are TGCAGCCCGATCCCCCGGGGGGTAACTGAAGCTTTCTTT. The full variable domain, rest sourced from reference TRBV29-1 and TRBJ1-1, is SAVISQKPSRDICQRGTSLTIQCQVDSQVTMMFWYRQQPGQSLTLIATANQGSEATYESGFVIDKFPISRPNLTFSTLTVSNMSPEDSSIYLCSPIPRGVTEAFFGQGTRLTVV.

This clonotype was detected ten times or more. V is TRBV28 and J is TRBJ2-3; D gene ambiguous. The CDR3 runs to 14 residues. The V end was cut by 3 bases, the J end by 1 base, with 8 bases between. Germline loops: CDR1 MDHEN, CDR2 SYDVKM. In DNA, the CDR3 is TGTGCCAGCAGTTTTTTGAGCGGCACAGATACGCAGTATTTT. Protein sequence: CASSFLSGTDTQYF.

This clonotype showed up just a few times. The J gene is TRBJ2-7, the V gene TRBV9; TRBD2 matches 8 bases. Trimming removed 0 bases from V and 1 base from J; junction bases left unmatched: 0. The germline gives CDR1 SGDLS, CDR2 YYNGEE. This CDR3 spans 14 amino acids. In DNA form, the CDR3 reads TGTGCCAGCAGCGTAGGCGGGAGGTCCTACGAGCAGTACTTC. Protein sequence: CASSVGGRSYEQYF.

The chain combines TRBV7-2 with TRBJ2-2; 7 positions match TRBD2. V was pared by 3 bases and J by 6 bases, with 1 base of the junction left unmatched. CDR3 length: 13 residues. Germline loops: CDR1 SGHTA, CDR2 FQGNSA. The CDR3 is CASSFGLAGELFF. The CDR3 DNA is TGTGCCAGCAGCTTCGGACTAGCCGGGGAGCTGTTTTTT.

This clonotype was seen a few times. The chain uses TRBV2 and TRBJ2-5; 8 nucleotides line up with TRBD1. In germline, CDR1 is SNHLY, CDR2 FYNNEI. V was clipped by 2 bases and J by 5 bases; unmatched bases: 10. The CDR3 contains 16 residues. The CDR3 reads CASSEWKAGGGETQYF. The CDR3 DNA reads TGTGCCAGCAGTGAATGGAAGGCAGGGGGCGGGGAGACCCAGTACTTC.

A few counts support this clonotype. The chain combines TRBV5-7 with TRBJ2-7; unclear D gene. TRBV5-7 is assigned to the ORF class and has an uncertain function. V was clipped by 4 bases and J by 2 bases, with 16 bases between them. The CDR3 runs to 15 residues. CDR3 in amino acids: CASSRPSRWAYEQYV. The CDR3 DNA follows: TGTGCCAGCAGCCGGCCCTCCCGGTGGGCCTACGAGCAGTACGTC.

This clonotype was seen at least ten times. The V call is TRBV12-3 or TRBV12-4, the J call TRBJ2-1; D uncertain. There are 13 residues in the CDR3. The V end was cut by 4 bases, the J end by 8 bases, with 12 bases between. The CDR3 region has the DNA TGTGCCAGCAGTTACCCGGAAGGCCATGAGCAGTTCTTC. This codes for CASSYPEGHEQFF.

The J gene is TRBJ2-3, the V gene TRBV6-1; TRBD1 aligns across 9 bases. The CDR3 loop spans 15 amino acids. Per the germline V gene, CDR1 is MNHNS and CDR2 is SASEGT. V was pared by 4 bases and J by 3 bases, with 5 bases of the junction left unmatched. Here the CDR3 reads CASSGGQGGTDTQYF. For the CDR3, the DNA is TGTGCCAGCAGTGGGGGACAGGGCGGGACAGATACGCAGTATTTT.

The chain couples TRBV30 to TRBJ1-1, with 7 bases aligning to TRBD1. The CDR3 has 13 residues. Unmatched junction bases numbered 5, after V lost 3 bases and J lost 4 bases. CDR1 GTSNPN and CDR2 SVGIG come from the germline V gene (reference sequence). CDR3 in amino acids: CAWRLQGITEAFF. In DNA form, the CDR3 reads TGTGCCTGGAGACTACAGGGGATCACTGAAGCTTTCTTT.

J is TRBJ1-5 and V is TRBV27; D is unclear. Between the trimmed V and J ends, which lost 6 bases and 3 bases, there was a span of 15 bases. CDR3 length: 15 amino acids. Germline V gives CDR1 MNHEY, CDR2 SMNVEV (reference sequence). CDR3 DNA sequence: TGTGCCAGCAGCGCCGAGGGCCCGTCCAATCAGCCCCAGCATTTT. Translation gives CASSAEGPSNQPQHF.

In its sample, this clonotype was seen a few times. This chain links TRBV7-6 with TRBJ2-6; D may match TRBD1 or TRBD2 (5 bases each). V was shortened by 3 bases and J by 0 bases, with 12 bases between the two germline ends. Looked up from germline, CDR1 is SGHVS and CDR2 is FNYEAQ. The CDR3 has 17 residues. The DNA for the CDR3 is TGTGCCAGCAGCTTGAGGGGATACGACTCTGGGGCCAACGTCCTGACTTTC. Protein sequence: CASSLRGYDSGANVLTF.

V gene TRBV21-1 combines with J gene TRBJ1-5. TRBV21-1 is termed a pseudogene. The CDR3 extends over 13 amino acids. CDR3 DNA sequence: TGTGCCAGCAGCTCCGTCGGCAATCAGCCCCAGCATTTT. As protein: CASSSVGNQPQHF.

This clonotype qualifies as medium-sized. V and J are TRBV24-1 and TRBJ2-6, with no clear D. Per germline, CDR1 KGHDR and CDR2 SFDVKD. The CDR3 is 14 amino acids. V lost 4 bases to trimming and J lost 0 bases, with 3 bases between them. The CDR3, as DNA: TGTGCCACCAGTGACCTCTCTGGGGCCAACGTCCTGACTTTC. Residues: CATSDLSGANVLTF.

In its sample, this clonotype was seen many times. The V and J genes are TRBV6-1 and TRBJ2-1, with 7 bases that match TRBD2. V was clipped by 1 base and J by 0 bases; unmatched bases: 6. This CDR3 spans 17 amino acids. The germline CDR1 and CDR2 sequences are MNHNS and SASEGT. The CDR3 loop is CASSEEAGARSYNEQFF. For the CDR3, the DNA is TGTGCCAGCAGTGAAGAGGCGGGAGCTCGCTCCTACAATGAGCAGTTCTTC.